What follows are 28 T cell receptor beta chains derived from one specimen sequenced in a study of blood T cell repertoires in COVID-19. The method was immunoSEQ multiplex PCR; TCRdb's version includes in-frame clones alone and lacks a portion of them. The table shows a few hundred thousand clones, with 87% occurring only once. The specimen sequenced was PBMCs or T cells enriched from blood (not recorded which). These receptors were collected from a woman in her twenties or thirties who had recovered from COVID-19.

The chain joins TRBV7-6 to TRBJ2-5, with 10 bases that match TRBD2. The CDR3 length is 15 residues. Germline V gives CDR1 SGHVS, CDR2 FNYEAQ. Trimming at V came to 6 bases and at J to 6 bases, leaving 10 bases not matched to a gene. CDR3 sequence (DNA): TGTGCCAGCAGGGAAGCGGGAGGGGTGGAAAAGACCCAGTACTTC. Amino acids: CASREAGGVEKTQYF.

The J gene is TRBJ2-3, the V gene TRBV5-1, with 9 bases that match TRBD2. The CDR3 sequence is 16 residues long. With V trimmed by 4 bases and J by 0 bases, 6 bases remained unmatched. The germline CDR1 and CDR2 sequences are SGHRS and YFSETQ. The CDR3 coding sequence is TGCGCCAGCAGCGGGGGCCTAGCGGGAAGCACAGATACGCAGTATTTT. This encodes CASSGGLAGSTDTQYF. The full variable domain, rest sourced from reference TRBV5-1 and TRBJ2-3, is KAGVTQTPRYLIKTRGQQVTLSCSPISGHRSVSWYQQTPGQGLQFLFEYFSETQRNKGNFPGRFSGRQFSNSRSEMNVSTLELGDSALYLCASSGGLAGSTDTQYFGPGTRLTVL.

This clone was seen only a few times. This sequence joins TRBV9 and TRBJ1-1, with D possibly being TRBD1 (5 bases). This CDR3 contains 14 residues. Germline loops: CDR1 SGDLS, CDR2 YYNGEE. With 0 bases removed from V and 4 bases from J, the gap between germline ends came to 10 bases. CDR3 bases: TGTGCCAGCAGCGTAGTCCGCAGGGCCACTGAAGCTTTCTTT. Translating it yields CASSVVRRATEAFF.

The chain couples TRBV18 to TRBJ2-3; 7 nucleotides agree with TRBD2. Looked up from germline, CDR1 is KGHSH and CDR2 is LQKENI. The CDR3 extends over 14 amino acids. Trimming at V came to 4 bases and at J to 6 bases, leaving 7 bases not matched to a gene. The chain's CDR3 is CASSREAGEDTQYF. The CDR3 DNA follows: TGTGCCAGCTCACGGGAGGCGGGAGAGGATACGCAGTATTTT.

A remark on this clone: Within the sample, other DNA sequences also encode this same CDR3. The chain recombines TRBV3-1 (or the pseudogene TRBV3-2) with TRBJ2-5; D is ambiguous. V was pared by 1 base and J by 1 base, with 7 bases between. The CDR3 extends over 14 amino acids. Per germline, CDR1 LGHDT and CDR2 YNNKEL (reference sequence). The CDR3 DNA sequence: TGTGCCAGCAGCCAAGGGCCCAGCCAAGAGACCCAGTACTTC. Translating it yields CASSQGPSQETQYF.

The chain uses TRBV5-1 and TRBJ2-5; the D gene is possibly TRBD2 (7 bases). The CDR3 is 15 amino acids. The ends were cut back, 4 bases at V and 5 bases at J, with 18 bases in the middle. Germline CDR1 is SGHRS and CDR2 is YFSETQ. In nucleotides, the CDR3 is TGCGCCAGCAGCATCCTGGCGGGGGCTGGTGAGACCCAGTACTTC. It codes for CASSILAGAGETQYF.

The rearrangement joins TRBV11-3 to TRBJ2-1; 13 bases match TRBD2. V dropped 5 bases and J dropped 8; count of bases not matched to a gene: 6. The CDR3 runs 15 residues. The germline V gene has CDR1 SGHNT and CDR2 YENEEA. CDR3 DNA sequence: TGTGCCAGCAGCGAAACTAGCGGGGGGGCATATGAGCAGTTCTTC. The encoded protein is CASSETSGGAYEQFF.

V usage is TRBV5-1 and J usage is TRBJ2-3; 8 bases map to TRBD2. This CDR3 is 16 amino acids long. Germline trimming cut 1 base from V and 2 bases from J; bases unmatched to any gene: 6. Germline V gene sequence: CDR1 SGHRS, CDR2 YFSETQ. The CDR3 here is CASSLWGGGNTDTQYF. CDR3 DNA: TGCGCCAGCAGCTTGTGGGGCGGGGGGAACACAGATACGCAGTATTTT.

The chain has TRBV30 and TRBJ1-5; D remains ambiguous. The germline V and J ends were trimmed by 2 bases and 4 bases, with 6 bases remaining between them. Germline V CDR1 and CDR2: GTSNPN, SVGIG (reference sequence). The CDR3 length is 12 residues. This CDR3 is CAWSTGNQPQHF. The CDR3 DNA follows: TGTGCCTGGAGTACGGGGAATCAGCCCCAGCATTTT.

Comment on this clone: The sample holds other DNA sequences that translate to the same CDR3. The rearrangement joins TRBV27 to TRBJ1-2; D uncertain. The CDR3 contains 13 residues. Germline V gene lookup returns CDR1 MNHEY and CDR2 SMNVEV (reference sequence). V was trimmed by 3 bases and J by 2 bases, leaving 7 bases between them. Written as DNA, the CDR3 is TGTGCCAGCAGTTTCGGGGTAAACTATGGCTACACCTTC. Encoded protein: CASSFGVNYGYTF.

The rearrangement uses TRBV7-3 and TRBJ1-4; a weak D match, TRBD1 (6 bases). V gave up 6 bases and J gave up 7 bases, with 15 bases separating them. The CDR3 is made up of 14 amino acids. The V gene's germline CDR1 is SGHTA and CDR2 FQGTGA. The CDR3 DNA sequence: TGTGCCAGCAGTTTTGACAGGTTTTGTGAAAAACTGTTTTTT. This codes for CASSFDRFCEKLFF.

In its sample, this clone was seen once. The rearrangement uses TRBV29-1 and TRBJ2-1; D unclear. The CDR3 totals 16 residues. Trimming pared 0 bases from V and 0 bases from J, leaving 12 bases between. Germline loops: CDR1 SQVTM, CDR2 ANQGSEA. CDR3 region: CSVEDQRQSSYNEQFF. CDR3 nucleotide sequence: TGCAGCGTTGAAGACCAGAGGCAGAGCTCCTACAATGAGCAGTTCTTC.

This clone was observed a handful of times. The rearrangement links TRBV7-9 to TRBJ1-3; unclear D gene. Germline V gene data show CDR1 as SEHNR and CDR2 as FQNEAQ (reference sequence). The CDR3 is 16 residues long. Trimming stripped 3 bases from V and 0 bases from J, with 12 bases between. The CDR3 DNA reads as TGTGCCAGCAGCTTCGCCACGGACTTCTCTGGAAACACCATATATTTT. This sequence encodes CASSFATDFSGNTIYF.

The CDR3 DNA is TGCGCCAGCAGCTTCTTGACAGATACCTACGAGCAGTACTTC. Encoded protein: CASSFLTDTYEQYF. The chain recombines TRBV5-1 with TRBJ2-7; the D gene is possibly TRBD1 (5 bases). The CDR3 is 14 amino acids. V shed 2 bases and J shed 2 bases, with 11 bases lying between them. CDR1 and CDR2 from the germline V gene are SGHRS and YFSETQ.

The gene calls are TRBV19 and TRBJ1-5, with TRBD1 as a possible D gene (6 bases). Trimming took off 3 bases at V and 3 bases at J, with 9 bases between the two ends. Germline lookup yields CDR1 LNHDA and CDR2 SQIVND (reference sequence). The CDR3 loop spans 14 amino acids. The CDR3 sequence is CASSIYRDNQPQHF. The CDR3, as DNA: TGTGCCAGTAGTATTTACAGGGACAATCAGCCCCAGCATTTT. Supplemented by reference TRBV19 and TRBJ1-5, the full variable domain reads DGGITQSPKYLFRKEGQNVTLSCEQNLNHDAMYWYRQDPGQGLRLIYYSQIVNDFQKGDIAEGYSVSREKKESFPLTVTSAQKNPTAFYLCASSIYRDNQPQHFGDGTRLSIL.

The V call is TRBV30, the J call TRBJ2-7, with 12 bases aligning to TRBD2. Germline V gene sequence: CDR1 GTSNPN, CDR2 SVGIG (reference sequence). The CDR3 length is 14 residues. The ends lost 0 bases at V and 7 bases at J; junction bases unmatched: 4. This chain's CDR3 is CAWSVRTSGIEQYF. The CDR3 DNA is TGTGCCTGGAGTGTAAGGACTAGCGGGATTGAGCAGTACTTC.

The chain has TRBV19 and TRBJ2-5, with D unresolved. V was shortened by 3 bases and J by 0 bases, with 5 bases between the two germline ends. The CDR3 is 13 residues long. The germline CDR1 and CDR2 sequences are LNHDA and SQIVND (reference sequence). CDR3 in amino acids: CASSIIHQETQYF. CDR3 sequence (DNA): TGTGCCAGTAGTATTATTCACCAAGAGACCCAGTACTTC.

This chain connects TRBV27 to TRBJ1-2; 9 bases fit TRBD1. The CDR3 has 16 amino acids. V trimming: 4 bases; J trimming: 10 bases; junction bases outside the gene matches: 16. Germline CDR1 reads MNHEY; CDR2 reads SMNVEV (reference sequence). CDR3 residues: CASSSTQFTGGAAYTF. The CDR3 region has the DNA TGTGCCAGCAGTTCCACGCAATTTACAGGGGGCGCGGCCTACACCTTC.

This chain joins TRBV6-6 and TRBJ2-5; D perhaps matches TRBD2 (5 bases). Germline-derived CDR1 and CDR2 are MNHNY and SVGAGI (reference sequence). Trimming pared 7 bases from V and 5 bases from J, leaving 17 bases between. The CDR3 totals 14 residues. CDR3 DNA sequence: TGTGCCAGCACTCCCCGGGCGGGCCCTGAGACCCAGTACTTC. Translating it yields CASTPRAGPETQYF.

V usage is TRBV7-9 and J usage is TRBJ2-1, with TRBD2 identical over 8 bases. Germline V gives CDR1 SEHNR, CDR2 FQNEAQ (reference sequence). The trim removed 4 bases at V and 5 bases at J, leaving 10 bases unmatched. The CDR3 loop spans 16 amino acids. The CDR3 spells CASSSLRAGVDNEQFF. CDR3 nucleotide sequence: TGTGCCAGCAGCTCTCTTCGAGCGGGAGTGGACAATGAGCAGTTCTTC.

The sample holds one count of this clone. The chain links TRBV11-3 to TRBJ2-7, with TRBD2 identical over 7 bases. Germline lookup yields CDR1 SGHNT and CDR2 YENEEA. The V segment lost 2 bases and the J segment 3 bases; nucleotides outside the gene matches: 7. The CDR3 is 15 residues long. For the CDR3, the DNA is TGTGCCAGCAGCTTAAGGGGCGGGGGAGTCTACGAGCAGTACTTC. Amino acids: CASSLRGGGVYEQYF.

This chain connects TRBV7-9 to TRBJ2-7, with a weak D call TRBD2 (5 bases). The germline CDR1 and CDR2 sequences are SEHNR and FQNEAQ (reference sequence). V was pared by 4 bases and J by 6 bases, with 16 bases between. The CDR3 is 14 residues long. CDR3 bases: TGTGCCAGCAGCTGTTCCGGGGATCGGTGCGAGCAGTACTTC. Protein product: CASSCSGDRCEQYF.

The chain recombines TRBV19 with TRBJ1-5; D may be TRBD1 (5 bases). V was pared by 0 bases and J by 4 bases, with 10 bases between. The germline CDR1 and CDR2 sequences are LNHDA and SQIVND (reference sequence). CDR3 length: 15 amino acids. The DNA of the CDR3 is TGTGCCAGTAGTATAGACAGGGTTTGGAATCAGCCCCAGCATTTT. It codes for CASSIDRVWNQPQHF.

This chain uses TRBV18 with TRBJ1-5; no definite D call. With 6 bases removed from V and 9 bases from J, the gap between germline ends came to 15 bases. The germline V gene has CDR1 KGHSH and CDR2 LQKENI. This CDR3 spans 13 amino acids. Here the CDR3 reads CASSVDEGGPQHF. The CDR3 DNA sequence: TGTGCCAGCTCCGTCGACGAGGGAGGGCCCCAGCATTTT.

A single count supports this clone. The chain combines TRBV28 with TRBJ2-3, with 8 nucleotides matching TRBD1. J was trimmed by 7 bases and V by 2 bases; bases with no gene match: 8. The CDR3 runs 15 residues. Germline-derived CDR1 and CDR2 are MDHEN and SYDVKM. For the CDR3, the DNA is TGTGCCAGCAGTTTACTCCTCCGGGACAGGCATACGCAGTATTTT. It codes for CASSLLLRDRHTQYF.

The chain is built from TRBV27 and TRBJ2-5; tentatively, D is TRBD1 (6 bases). The CDR3 spans 15 residues. CDR1 MNHEY and CDR2 SMNVEV come from the germline V gene (reference sequence). Deletions cut 3 bases from V and 5 bases from J, with 16 bases between. CDR3 coding DNA: TGTGCCAGCAGTTTGAACAGGGTAAGGTGGGAGACCCAGTACTTC. Its translation is CASSLNRVRWETQYF.

This clone has a single count. The rearrangement joins TRBV11-2 to TRBJ2-1, with a weak D call TRBD1 (6 bases). The CDR3 has 16 residues. Trimming took 1 base from V and 0 from J, leaving 10 bases between them. Germline V lookup: CDR1 SGHAT, CDR2 FQNNGV. CDR3 sequence (DNA): TGTGCCAGCAGCTTAGTTGTAGGGGGCTCCTACAATGAGCAGTTCTTC. It encodes CASSLVVGGSYNEQFF.

The J gene is TRBJ2-4, the V gene TRBV19, with 7 bases fitting TRBD2. CDR1 and CDR2 from the germline V gene are LNHDA and SQIVND (reference sequence). With V trimmed by 7 bases and J by 5 bases, 5 bases remained unmatched. The CDR3 sequence is 13 residues long. CDR3 nucleotide sequence: TGTGCCAGTACCCTAGGGAGGGAAAACATTCAGTACTTC. Encoded protein: CASTLGRENIQYF.